Presented here are 7 T cell receptor beta chains from one specimen sequenced in a study of human T cells and chemical hapten exposure (dated by TCRdb to the early 2020s). The meaning of the sample's time point label: pre-sensitization, week 0. This sample's treatment or condition label indicates: therapeutic diphenylcyclopropenone sensitization with weekly scalp DPC. The library was produced with RACE. Instrument used: NextSeq 500. TCRdb trimmed public reads at Q25 via fastp, called clones via MiXCR and kept in-frame beta chains. Duplicate CDR3 protein sequences are folded into a single record with the most common DNA and genes. This sample has 350,000 to 450,000 distinct CDR3 sequences in its table, and around 5.5% of those were observed once. The top ten clonotypes cover 2% to 3% of the sample. The sample was whole blood, taken in connection with sensitization to the hapten diphenylcyclopropenone (DPC). The receptors come from a woman in her forties or fifties with alopecia areata. Some clones in this sample may be carry-over from other donors' samples.

This clonotype showed up many times. The CDR3, as DNA: TGCGCCAGCAGCCAAGATTACGGGAGGGCCGCTGAGCAGTTCTTC. This sequence encodes CASSQDYGRAAEQFF. This chain joins TRBV4-3 and TRBJ2-1; 8 nucleotides line up with TRBD2. The germline CDR1 and CDR2 sequences are LGHNA and YSLEER. The CDR3 is 15 residues long. V gave up 0 bases and J gave up 9 bases; unmatched junction bases: 7.

The table lists this clonotype with many counts. The CDR3 DNA is TGTGCCAGCCAGGGTGGAGACACCGGGGAGCTGTTTTTT. Protein product: CASQGGDTGELFF. The V and J genes are TRBV11-2 and TRBJ2-2; tentatively, D is TRBD1 (5 bases). Germline CDR1 and CDR2: SGHAT and FQNNGV. There are 13 residues in the CDR3. V was clipped by 8 bases and J by 3 bases, with 10 bases between them.

The sample holds many counts of this clonotype. The chain couples TRBV7-2 to TRBJ2-1; D uncertain. Trimming cost V 3 bases and J 10 bases, with 10 bases left between them. The germline V gene encodes CDR1 SGHTA and CDR2 FQGNSA. The CDR3 is 12 residues long. CDR3 region: CASSFSISEQFF. The CDR3 DNA sequence: TGTGCCAGCAGCTTTTCTATTTCGGAGCAGTTCTTC. The whole variable domain, filled in from reference TRBV7-2 and TRBJ2-1, reads GAGVSQSPSNKVTEKGKDVELRCDPISGHTALYWYRQSLGQGLEFLIYFQGNSAPDKSGLPSDRFSAERTGGSVSTLTIQRTQQEDSAVYLCASSFSISEQFFGPGTRLTVL.

This clonotype has a count of ten or more. The V and J genes are TRBV6-1 and TRBJ1-5; D might be TRBD1 (5 bases). With 4 bases removed from V and 3 bases from J, the gap between germline ends came to 13 bases. CDR3 length equals 15 residues. Germline assignment: CDR1 MNHNS and CDR2 SASEGT. CDR3 sequence: CASSAGPRDNQPQHF. The CDR3 nucleotides read TGTGCCAGCAGTGCGGGGCCCAGGGACAATCAGCCCCAGCATTTT.

This clonotype was detected ten times or more. The J gene is TRBJ2-7, the V gene TRBV12-3 or TRBV12-4; D might be TRBD2 (5 bases). Trimming took 5 bases from V and 6 from J, leaving 17 bases between them. The CDR3 has 14 residues. The CDR3 DNA reads TGTGCCAGCAGTCTAGGCGTTCTAGCCGGCGAGCAGTACTTC. It translates to CASSLGVLAGEQYF.

This clonotype has more than one count but fewer than ten. The chain carries TRBV20-1 and TRBJ2-1, with D possibly being TRBD2 (5 bases). Germline V gene sequence: CDR1 DFQATT, CDR2 SNEGSKA (reference sequence). V dropped 0 bases and J dropped 0 bases, with 12 bases sitting between them. CDR3 length equals 16 residues. In nucleotides, the CDR3 is TGCAGTGCTAGAGATTTAAGCGGATACTCCTACAATGAGCAGTTCTTC. This translates into CSARDLSGYSYNEQFF.

This clonotype was counted many times. The CDR3 loop is CASRAGDEAFF. The CDR3 DNA reads TGTGCCTCCCGGGCAGGAGACGAAGCTTTCTTT. The gene calls are TRBV10-3 and TRBJ1-1, with no clear D. This CDR3 comprises 11 residues. In germline, CDR1 is ENHRY, CDR2 SYGVKD. V shed 11 bases and J shed 8 bases, with 15 bases lying between them.